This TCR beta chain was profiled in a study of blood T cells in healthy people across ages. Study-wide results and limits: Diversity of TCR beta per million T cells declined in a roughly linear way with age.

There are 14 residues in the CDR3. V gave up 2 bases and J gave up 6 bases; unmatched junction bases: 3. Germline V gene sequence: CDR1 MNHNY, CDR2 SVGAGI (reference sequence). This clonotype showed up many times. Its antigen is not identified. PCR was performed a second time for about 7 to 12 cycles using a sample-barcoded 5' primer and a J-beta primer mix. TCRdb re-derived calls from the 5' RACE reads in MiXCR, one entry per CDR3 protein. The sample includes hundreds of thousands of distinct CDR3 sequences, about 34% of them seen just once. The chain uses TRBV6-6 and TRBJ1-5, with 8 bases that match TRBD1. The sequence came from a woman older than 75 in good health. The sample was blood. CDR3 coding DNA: TGTGCCAGCAGTTACAGTCAGGGGGCTCAGCCCCAGCATTTT. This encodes CASSYSQGAQPQHF.